The clone carrying this T cell receptor (beta chain) was seen more than once but under ten times. As yet, its antigen is unknown. This sample stems from a study of T cell responses to AZD1222 COVID-19 vaccine. The CDR3 length is 14 residues. V lost 8 bases to trimming and J lost 5 bases; unmatched junction nucleotides: 7. Per germline, CDR1 MNHEY and CDR2 SVGEGT. Overall study results and limits: The repertoires were collected only after the peak T cell response.

The repertoire was sequenced with immunoSEQ multiplex PCR; TCRdb's copy has only in-frame clones and lacks some. The data contain around 54,000 clones, 70% to 90% of them singletons. The sequence came from an adult who received the AZD1222 COVID-19 vaccine. The V and J genes are TRBV6-2 or TRBV6-3 and TRBJ2-1; 9 nucleotides agree with TRBD2. Sequenced here: peripheral blood, sampled 28 days after the second AZD1222 dose. CDR3 DNA sequence: TGTGCCAGCGGCCGGACTAGCGCAGACAATGAGCAGTTCTTC. It codes for CASGRTSADNEQFF.